This is a list of T cell receptor beta chains from one sample in a study of shared clonotypes between healthy human individuals. Data came from immunoSEQ multiplex PCR; TCRdb stores just in-frame clones and leaves some out. The table shows millions of clones, with just over 90% occurring only once. The sample consisted of naive CD4+ T cells sorted from blood. The receptors come from a man aged 18-30 years in good health. CDR3s include the opening cysteine and the closing phenylalanine or tryptophan. The D gene is left open where the match is weak. Only part of the rows carry a size: once, few, many, or a class if the clone is expanded.

NA	TRBV6-1	NA	TRBJ1-3	CASRTEGYSGNTIYF	TGTGCCAGCAGGACCGAGGGGTACTCTGGAAACACCATATATTTT
TRBD2	TRBV28	NA	TRBJ2-7	CASSRPPSGGKYF	TGTGCCAGCAGCCGACCCCCTAGCGGGGGGAAGTACTTC
TRBD1	TRBV27	NA	TRBJ1-3	CASSFRGLEGNTIYF	TGTGCCAGCAGTTTCAGGGGGCTGGAAGGAAACACCATATATTTT
TRBD2	TRBV5-1	NA	TRBJ2-2	CASSLGLAKAGELFF	TGCGCCAGCAGCTTGGGACTAGCTAAGGCCGGGGAGCTGTTTTTT
TRBD1	TRBV4-1	NA	TRBJ2-7	CASSQALTGFSYEQYF	TGCGCCAGCAGCCAAGCCCTGACAGGGTTCTCCTACGAGCAGTACTTC
TRBD1	TRBV5-1	NA	TRBJ2-7	CASSFTGGYEQYF	TGCGCCAGCAGTTTTACAGGGGGCTACGAGCAGTACTTC
TRBD2	TRBV10-3	NA	TRBJ2-7	CAIRSDSSSGSSEQYF	TGTGCCATCAGGAGCGACTCTTCCAGCGGGAGTTCCGAGCAGTACTTC
NA	TRBV6-5	NA	TRBJ2-2	CASRGSFGPTGELFF	TGTGCCAGCAGGGGGTCCTTTGGTCCCACCGGGGAGCTGTTTTTT
TRBD2	TRBV18	NA	TRBJ2-7	CASSTGLAATYEQYF	TGTGCCAGCTCAACGGGACTAGCCGCTACCTACGAGCAGTACTTC
TRBD1	TRBV7-2	NA	TRBJ2-4	CASSFVFGQTGSKNIQYF	TGTGCCAGCAGCTTTGTATTTGGGCAGACAGGGTCCAAAAACATTCAGTACTTC
NA	TRBV7-2	NA	TRBJ2-7	CASSLVGRLEQYF	TGTGCCAGCAGCTTAGTCGGGAGACTCGAGCAGTACTTC
TRBD2	TRBV15	NA	TRBJ2-1	CATSPGGALYNEQFF	TGTGCCACCAGTCCCGGGGGGGCTCTCTACAATGAGCAGTTCTTC
NA	TRBV7-6	NA	TRBJ1-3	CASSLAVAGSGNTIYF	TGTGCCAGCAGCTTAGCGGTGGCAGGCTCTGGAAACACCATATATTTT
NA	TRBV5-1	few	TRBJ1-3	CASSLDPGSGNTIYF	TGCGCCAGCAGCTTGGATCCAGGCTCTGGAAACACCATATATTTT
TRBD2	TRBV6-1	NA	TRBJ2-7	CASSLAGAYEQYF	TGTGCCAGCAGTTTAGCGGGTGCCTACGAGCAGTACTTC
TRBD1	TRBV19	once	TRBJ2-5	CASSRRQGVRETQYF	TGTGCCAGTAGTAGACGACAGGGGGTAAGAGAGACCCAGTACTTC
NA	TRBV25-1	NA	TRBJ2-1	CASSALYNEQFF	TGTGCCAGCAGTGCCCTATACAATGAGCAGTTCTTC
NA	TRBV5-6	NA	TRBJ2-3	CASSPAMADTQYF	TGTGCCAGCAGCCCGGCCATGGCGGATACGCAGTATTTT
TRBD2	TRBV7-2	NA	TRBJ2-2	CASSLVAGGTGELFF	TGTGCCAGCAGCTTAGTTGCCGGGGGGACCGGGGAGCTGTTTTTT
NA	TRBV13	NA	TRBJ1-3	CASSPGSSGNTIYF	TGTGCCAGCAGCCCGGGCAGCTCTGGAAACACCATATATTTT
TRBD2	TRBV5-1	NA	TRBJ2-5	CASSTQLAGGPETQYF	TGCGCCAGCAGCACCCAACTAGCGGGGGGCCCAGAGACCCAGTACTTC
TRBD2	TRBV5-4	NA	TRBJ2-5	CASSETLAEKETQYF	TGTGCCAGCAGCGAGACACTAGCGGAAAAAGAGACCCAGTACTTC
NA	TRBV18	NA	TRBJ1-5	CASSPVQGGGNQPQHF	TGTGCCAGCTCACCAGTACAGGGCGGTGGGAATCAGCCCCAGCATTTT
NA	TRBV19	NA	TRBJ2-7	CASSISTTSYEQYF	TGTGCCAGTAGTATATCGACCACCTCCTACGAGCAGTACTTC
NA	TRBV5-1	NA	TRBJ2-6	CASSIHLDSGANVLTF	TGCGCCAGCAGCATCCACCTAGACTCTGGGGCCAACGTCCTGACTTTC
TRBD2	TRBV4-3	NA	TRBJ2-7	CASSLTSGGTRDEQYF	TGCGCCAGCAGCCTTACTAGCGGGGGGACGAGGGACGAGCAGTACTTC
NA	TRBV2	NA	TRBJ2-5	CASSGGEETQYF	TGTGCCAGCAGTGGGGGGGAGGAGACCCAGTACTTC